Listed below are T cell receptor beta chains from one sample, sequenced in a study of control samples from healthy donors and cancer patients. The repertoire was sequenced with immunoSEQ multiplex PCR; TCRdb's copy has only in-frame clones and lacks some. This table has tens of thousands of clones, approximately 90% appearing once. The source material was PBMCs. All receptors come from a woman aged 60-70 years with head and neck cancer. Both conserved end residues are part of each CDR3.

v_call: TRBV7-2
cdr3_aa: CASSLLGTGGLNEQFF

v_call: TRBV7-3
cdr3_aa: CASSEGTYNEQFF

v_call: TRBV10-3
cdr3_aa: CAIRRDHLGNNEQFF

v_call: TRBV12-1
cdr3_aa: CASSFARDELAKNIQYF

v_call: TRBV2
cdr3_aa: CASSELDRPVETQYF

v_call: TRBV6-2/TRBV6-3
cdr3_aa: CASSGTSGITSYNEQFF

v_call: TRBV3-1/TRBV3-2
cdr3_aa: CASSQSVATSTDTQYF

v_call: TRBV9
cdr3_aa: CASTKGGSSYNEQFF

v_call: TRBV19
cdr3_aa: CASSRSDTYNEQFF

v_call: TRBV7-9
cdr3_aa: CASSWTGIPYEQYF

v_call: TRBV10-2
cdr3_aa: CASSEDRESNSPLHF

v_call: TRBV29-1
cdr3_aa: CSVNEGDSYNEQFF

v_call: TRBV19
cdr3_aa: CASRMTGFNYGYTF

v_call: TRBV5-6
cdr3_aa: CASSLDRGPRNSPLHF

v_call: TRBV5-1
cdr3_aa: CASSLFRDSEAFF

v_call: TRBV12-3/TRBV12-4
cdr3_aa: CASSLGLQVGYTF

v_call: TRBV5-1
cdr3_aa: CASSLGQTNTGELFF

v_call: TRBV4-1
cdr3_aa: CASSQVLFKEGRGYTF

v_call: TRBV7-8
cdr3_aa: CASSNQPSGYEQYF

v_call: TRBV9
cdr3_aa: CASSVDVRSYEQYF

v_call: TRBV12-3/TRBV12-4
cdr3_aa: CASSPQGGPAFF

v_call: TRBV7-9
cdr3_aa: CASSLAGPVNTGELFF

v_call: TRBV19
cdr3_aa: CASSIPASGEQPQHF

v_call: TRBV5-1
cdr3_aa: CASSLAVTGADTQYF

v_call: TRBV7-3
cdr3_aa: CASSKGLAGSHEQYF

v_call: TRBV14
cdr3_aa: CASSLSPYEQYF

v_call: TRBV30
cdr3_aa: CAWTGTGNTGELFF

v_call: TRBV5-6
cdr3_aa: CASSKRGQTKNEKLFF

v_call: TRBV28
cdr3_aa: CASRPSNEKLFF

v_call: TRBV18
cdr3_aa: CASSPSGGSYNEQFF

v_call: TRBV4-1
cdr3_aa: CASSQEDHGLAGEQYF

v_call: TRBV3-1/TRBV3-2
cdr3_aa: CASSQGVAGAHVRNTIYF

v_call: TRBV30
cdr3_aa: CAWLGITGELFF

v_call: TRBV28
cdr3_aa: CASKGAVFSEAFF

v_call: TRBV7-8
cdr3_aa: CASRPQGSTDTQYF

v_call: TRBV3-1/TRBV3-2
cdr3_aa: CASSQGGVDTQYF

v_call: TRBV28
cdr3_aa: CATKEQAYNSPLHF

v_call: TRBV6-1
cdr3_aa: CASSGQVASPLHF

v_call: TRBV6-1
cdr3_aa: CASSDPRDGGVYEQYF

v_call: TRBV28
cdr3_aa: CASSLTVYEQYF

v_call: TRBV6-5
cdr3_aa: CASSYSGPGANVLTF

v_call: TRBV6-2/TRBV6-3
cdr3_aa: CASSPNRRLGQGYEQYF

v_call: TRBV11-2
cdr3_aa: CASSLDGFYNEQFF

v_call: TRBV5-5
cdr3_aa: CASSLVLMRGVPFGYTF

v_call: TRBV24-1
cdr3_aa: CATSDPGRGGQETQYF

v_call: TRBV6-6
cdr3_aa: CASSRRQGGKEKLFF

v_call: TRBV6-4
cdr3_aa: CASSELPNTGELFF

v_call: TRBV5-6
cdr3_aa: CASSLMGSTDTQYF

v_call: TRBV2
cdr3_aa: CASLLQPANYGYTF

v_call: TRBV30
cdr3_aa: CAWRRDRGHYEQYF

v_call: TRBV6-5
cdr3_aa: CASRADRVRETQYF

v_call: TRBV30
cdr3_aa: CAWRPKGMNTEAFF

v_call: TRBV4-1
cdr3_aa: CASSQGAGRYTDSYEQYF

v_call: TRBV11-2
cdr3_aa: CASSLEAGGSYEQYF